What follows are 9 T cell receptor beta chains derived from one specimen sequenced in a study of response to subunit inactivated influenza vaccine. TCRdb processed the RT-PCR reads anew with MiXCR; each CDR3 protein has one entry. The sample has around 520,000 distinct CDR3 sequences; approximately 12% are singletons. Source: PBMCs from blood, taken on the day of vaccination. Every receptor here comes from a man aged 50 or older who received an inactivated influenza vaccine.

A few counts support this clonotype. The genes are TRBV11-2 and TRBJ2-5, with D unresolved. The V and J ends lost 5 bases and 4 bases respectively, with 14 bases between them. CDR1 is SGHAT and CDR2 is FQNNGV in the germline V gene. The CDR3 loop spans 14 amino acids. CDR3 loop: CASSPLLRAETQYF. The CDR3 nucleotides read TGTGCCAGCAGCCCCCTCCTCCGTGCAGAGACCCAGTACTTC. Complete variable domain (other parts from reference TRBV11-2 and TRBJ2-5): EAGVAQSPRYKIIEKRQSVAFWCNPISGHATLYWYQQILGQGPKLLIQFQNNGVVDDSQLPKDRFSAERLKGVDSTLKIQPAKLEDSAVYLCASSPLLRAETQYFGPGTRLLVL.

Only a few counts were recorded for this clonotype. The chain links TRBV6-2 or TRBV6-3 to TRBJ2-1; 12 bases match TRBD1. The CDR3 extends over 18 amino acids. Germline loops: CDR1 MNHEY, CDR2 SVGEGT. V dropped 7 bases and J dropped 0; count of bases not matched to a gene: 10. CDR3 bases: TGTGCCAGCAAAACCGGGACAGGGGGCCCCTACTCCTACAATGAGCAGTTCTTC. Amino acids: CASKTGTGGPYSYNEQFF.

The genes are TRBV3-1 and TRBJ2-1; TRBD2 matches at 14 bases. Germline V gives CDR1 LGHDT, CDR2 YNNKEL (reference sequence). The CDR3 has 19 amino acids. After removal of 2 bases from V and 0 bases from J, the junction contained 6 bases not matched to a gene. CDR3 DNA sequence: TGTGCCAGCAGCCAATCCGGGACTAGCGGGGGACACTCCTACAATGAGCAGTTCTTC. It specifies CASSQSGTSGGHSYNEQFF.

The genes are TRBV20-1 and TRBJ2-7; 9 bases fit TRBD1. CDR3 length equals 14 residues. Germline V gene sequence: CDR1 DFQATT, CDR2 SNEGSKA (reference sequence). V shed 5 bases and J 4 bases; nucleotides not matched to a gene: 9. In DNA form, the CDR3 reads TGCAGTGCTCAAGGGGGACAGGGTGTATACGAGCAGTACTTC. Translated: CSAQGGQGVYEQYF.

V is TRBV5-6 and J is TRBJ1-6, with D unclear. V was trimmed by 6 bases and J by 7 bases, leaving 11 bases between them. Germline V gene data show CDR1 as SGHDT and CDR2 as YYEEEE. The CDR3 spans 13 residues. The CDR3 loop reads CASTFGGNSPLHF. The CDR3 DNA sequence: TGTGCCAGCACCTTCGGAGGGAATTCACCCCTCCACTTT.

This clonotype was counted only a few times. V is TRBV6-2 or TRBV6-3 and J is TRBJ2-7, with TRBD1 matching 9 bases. J lost 2 bases, V lost 7 bases, and 6 bases had no gene match. The CDR3 spans 14 residues. Looked up from germline, CDR1 is MNHEY and CDR2 is SVGEGT. The CDR3 DNA reads as TGTGCCAGCACTTTGACAGGGGGGACCTACGAGCAGTACTTC. This gives the protein CASTLTGGTYEQYF.

V usage is TRBV20-1 and J usage is TRBJ1-4; D unclear. CDR3 length: 16 amino acids. CDR1 DFQATT and CDR2 SNEGSKA come from the germline V gene (reference sequence). Deletions cut 5 bases from V and 3 bases from J, with 19 bases between. The CDR3 DNA is TGCAGTGCTCCTCCCGGCGGGCCCCTGGCTAATGAAAAACTGTTTTTT. Translation: CSAPPGGPLANEKLFF.

This clonotype showed up just a few times. V usage is TRBV5-1 and J usage is TRBJ2-2, with D possibly being TRBD2 (6 bases). Germline values: CDR1 SGHRS, CDR2 YFSETQ. CDR3 length: 16 residues. V dropped 0 bases and J dropped 0 bases, with 9 bases sitting between them. The CDR3, as DNA: TGCGCCAGCAGCTTGGCCAGCGGGTCGAACACCGGGGAGCTGTTTTTT. Amino acids: CASSLASGSNTGELFF.

This clonotype was observed at least ten times. The CDR3 DNA is TGCAGTGCTAGAGCGGAGAAAGTAGGAGAAGAAGCTTTCTTT. Residues: CSARAEKVGEEAFF. V is TRBV20-1 and J is TRBJ1-1; D remains ambiguous. Trimming left V 1 base short and J 8 bases short, with 17 bases between. CDR3 length equals 14 residues. Germline assignment: CDR1 DFQATT and CDR2 SNEGSKA (reference sequence).